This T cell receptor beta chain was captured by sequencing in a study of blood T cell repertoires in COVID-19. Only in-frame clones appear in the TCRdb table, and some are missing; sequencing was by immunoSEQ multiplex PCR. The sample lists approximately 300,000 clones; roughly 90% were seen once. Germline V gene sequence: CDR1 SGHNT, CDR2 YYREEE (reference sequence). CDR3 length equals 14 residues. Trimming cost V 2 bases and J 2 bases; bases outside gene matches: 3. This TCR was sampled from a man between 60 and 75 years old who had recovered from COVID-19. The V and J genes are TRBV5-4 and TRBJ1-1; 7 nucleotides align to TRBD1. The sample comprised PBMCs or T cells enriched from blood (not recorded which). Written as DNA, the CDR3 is TGTGCCAGCAGCTTACAGGGGTCAAACACTGAAGCTTTCTTT. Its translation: CASSLQGSNTEAFF.